This TCR beta chain was recorded in a study of blood T cell repertoires in COVID-19. At the level of the study: Specimens from acute and convalescent COVID-19 originated in the United States, Italy and Spain. From T cells, B-cell-depleted T cells, or PBMCs came the material, which was cDNA or gDNA.

This clone was recorded only once. In the source study's methods: It was from reference gene primer amplification that nucleated cell counts were estimated. Produced via immunoSEQ multiplex PCR; TCRdb's table is partial and in-frame only. V, J and clone size are taken as reported in that table, and D and trimming were inferred from the DNA itself. The data show approximately 44,000 clones, around 79% seen once. Germline CDR1 and CDR2: SNHLY and FYNNEI. The CDR3 is 15 amino acids. V shed 1 base and J shed 1 base, with 8 bases lying between them. Sequenced input: peripheral blood. The TCR originated in a woman older than 75 with acute or convalescent COVID-19. The V call is TRBV2, the J call TRBJ2-4, with D possibly matching TRBD1 (6 bases). The CDR3: CASSEDRVAKNIQYF. Written as DNA, the CDR3 is TGTGCCAGCAGTGAAGACAGGGTGGCCAAAAACATTCAGTACTTC.